Following are 26 T cell receptor beta chains from one sample sequenced in a study of T cells in Graves' hyperthyroidism and ophthalmopathy. Amplification yielded TCR beta CDR3 regions, with RNA transcripts as the source. Using the HTBI primer set, a first-round RT-PCR was run on the TCR CDR3. Via MiXCR, TCRdb re-called the multiplex PCR reads, giving one row per CDR3 protein. The sample holds roughly 500,000 distinct CDR3 sequences; over 45% are singletons and the top ten take around 47%. Sequencing was done on a sample of peripheral blood or thyroid tissue (not recorded which). The receptors shown here come from an adult woman with Graves' disease, either hyperthyroidism or ophthalmopathy (not recorded which).

This clonotype was observed many times. The chain carries TRBV20-1 and TRBJ1-1; D perhaps matches TRBD1 (5 bases). Trimming shortened V by 7 bases and J by 4 bases, and 13 bases separated the two germline ends. Germline CDR1 and CDR2: DFQATT and SNEGSKA (reference sequence). The CDR3 is 12 residues long. The CDR3 nucleotides are TGCAGTGACGCAGGGACGGGCACTGAAGCTTTCTTT. This encodes CSDAGTGTEAFF.

This clonotype has more than one count but fewer than ten. V usage is TRBV29-1 and J usage is TRBJ2-7; D may be TRBD2 (5 bases). This CDR3 has 14 residues. Per germline, CDR1 SQVTM and CDR2 ANQGSEA. The V end was cut by 6 bases, the J end by 4 bases, with 19 bases between. CDR3 loop: CSVDGTVTTYEQYF. The CDR3 bases are TGCAGCGTAGATGGTACGGTGACTACTTACGAGCAGTACTTC.

About this clonotype: A single base separates this from a much larger clone, so it may be a read error. The chain combines TRBV10-3 with TRBJ2-7; D may be TRBD2 (5 bases). The germline V gene has CDR1 ENHRY and CDR2 SYGVKD. The CDR3 is 13 amino acids. V was cut by 6 bases and J by 4 bases, with 13 bases left in between. Here the CDR3 reads CAIRRPAAYEQYF. The CDR3 DNA follows: TGTGCCATCAGGAGGCCAGCGGCGTACGAGCAGTACTTC.

This clonotype has only a few counts. The rearrangement links TRBV10-3 to TRBJ1-2; 9 positions match TRBD1. Germline lookup yields CDR1 ENHRY and CDR2 SYGVKD. Trimming removed 7 bases from V and 6 bases from J; junction bases left unmatched: 3. The CDR3 is made up of 12 amino acids. CDR3 loop: CAITGTGHGYTF. CDR3 coding DNA: TGTGCCATCACCGGGACAGGGCATGGCTACACCTTC.

This clonotype came up many times. The rearrangement joins TRBV5-8 to TRBJ2-5; D remains ambiguous. Trimming stripped 1 base from V and 2 bases from J, with 9 bases between. Per the germline V gene, CDR1 is SGHTS and CDR2 is YDEGEE. The CDR3 runs to 14 residues. The CDR3 nucleotides are TGTGCCAGCAGCTTGCCTAATACTCAAGAGACCCAGTACTTC. It yields the protein CASSLPNTQETQYF.

There are many counts of this clonotype. The rearrangement uses TRBV4-1 and TRBJ2-7; TRBD1 or TRBD2 may be the D gene (5 bases each). CDR1 and CDR2 (germline): MGHRA, YSYEKL. V was trimmed by 4 bases and J by 3 bases, leaving 13 bases between them. The CDR3 length is 14 residues. CDR3: CASSRANGGYEQYF. The DNA for the CDR3 is TGCGCCAGCAGCCGAGCAAATGGGGGCTACGAGCAGTACTTC.

DNA of the CDR3: TGTGCCAGCACCCTAAAAGGGGGCGCGGGTTACGAGCAGTACTTC. Encoded protein: CASTLKGGAGYEQYF. V and J are TRBV27 and TRBJ2-7; 7 nucleotides match TRBD1. The V gene's germline CDR1 is MNHEY and CDR2 SMNVEV (reference sequence). This CDR3 spans 15 amino acids. V shed 7 bases, J shed 4 bases, and the junction held 13 bases outside the gene matches.

The rearrangement uses TRBV9 and TRBJ1-1, with D hard to call. In germline, CDR1 is SGDLS, CDR2 YYNGEE. CDR3 length: 16 amino acids. V lost 0 bases, J lost 6 bases, and 18 bases lay in between. The CDR3 is CASSVATRGKLAEAFF. The CDR3 region has the DNA TGTGCCAGCAGCGTAGCTACGCGAGGGAAACTCGCTGAAGCTTTCTTT.

This chain links TRBV10-3 with TRBJ1-4; D is undetermined. Germline lookup yields CDR1 ENHRY and CDR2 SYGVKD. This CDR3 is 12 amino acids long. V was shortened by 6 bases and J by 8 bases, with 10 bases between the two germline ends. In nucleotides, the CDR3 is TGTGCCATCAGGTCGGCGGGGGAAAAACTGTTTTTT. This sequence encodes CAIRSAGEKLFF.

This clonotype has only a few counts. This chain's CDR3 is CASNSLVRTGTEAFF. The CDR3 DNA follows: TGTGCCAGCAATTCCCTGGTCCGGACAGGGACTGAAGCTTTCTTT. This chain uses TRBV28 with TRBJ1-1, with 8 bases identical to TRBD1. Per the germline V gene, CDR1 is MDHEN and CDR2 is SYDVKM. This CDR3 has 15 residues. The trim removed 7 bases at V and 5 bases at J, leaving 12 bases unmatched.

This clonotype was seen many times. J is TRBJ1-1 and V is TRBV20-1; D is uncertain. The germline V gene encodes CDR1 DFQATT and CDR2 SNEGSKA (reference sequence). The V end was cut by 0 bases, the J end by 4 bases, with 6 bases between. The CDR3 loop spans 12 amino acids. CDR3 in amino acids: CSARDVGTEAFF. The DNA of the CDR3 is TGCAGTGCTAGAGATGTCGGCACTGAAGCTTTCTTT.

The V gene is TRBV6-1, the J gene TRBJ2-6, with D possibly TRBD2 on 5 matching bases. The CDR3 is 14 amino acids. Between the trimmed V and J ends, which lost 7 bases and 2 bases, there was a span of 9 bases. Germline-derived CDR1 and CDR2 are MNHNS and SASEGT. Here the CDR3 reads CASTLLAGANVLTF. The CDR3, as DNA: TGTGCCAGCACCCTACTAGCTGGGGCCAACGTCCTGACTTTC.

Points on this clonotype: Lacking the conserved final phenylalanine or tryptophan, this CDR3 likely reflects a read error. The DNA is left out, because the CDR3 cannot be placed on it with certainty; the CDR3 is given as TCRdb lists it. The rearrangement links TRBV6-2 or TRBV6-3 to TRBJ1-6. With termini counted, the CDR3 has 8 amino acids. Germline V gene lookup returns CDR1 MNHEY and CDR2 SVGEGT. The CDR3 sequence is CASSSRSS.

The chain carries TRBV5-4 and TRBJ1-1; 7 nucleotides match TRBD1. The length of the CDR3 is 14 residues. The trim removed 6 bases at V and 0 bases at J, leaving 5 bases unmatched. The germline V gene encodes CDR1 SGHNT and CDR2 YYREEE (reference sequence). As DNA, the CDR3 is TGTGCCAGCACCAGGGGGGTGATGAACACTGAAGCTTTCTTT. This translates into CASTRGVMNTEAFF.

This clonotype was seen at least ten times. The J gene is TRBJ1-6, the V gene TRBV6-5, with no clear D. Trimming stripped 6 bases from V and 2 bases from J, with 11 bases between. Germline CDR1 and CDR2: MNHEY and SVGAGI. The CDR3 contains 15 residues. The CDR3 sequence: CASSPDRPYNSPLHF. CDR3 nucleotides: TGTGCCAGCAGCCCCGACCGACCCTATAATTCACCCCTCCACTTT.

On this clonotype itself: Because it lacks the conserved phenylalanine or tryptophan at the end, this CDR3 is likely a read error. This chain links TRBV29-1 with TRBJ2-5; 7 nucleotides match TRBD2. V lost 1 base and J lost 7; bases outside the gene matches: 6. The germline CDR1 and CDR2 sequences are SQVTM and ANQGSEA. The CDR3 length is 13 residues. The CDR3: CSVEGGGPGTQYL. The CDR3 DNA follows: TGCAGCGTTGAAGGGGGGGGACCGGGGACCCAGTACCTC.

This chain joins TRBV2 and TRBJ2-7; D assignment may be TRBD1 or TRBD2 (6 bases each). The CDR3 totals 12 residues. V was pared by 7 bases and J by 6 bases, with 13 bases between. Germline V lookup: CDR1 SNHLY, CDR2 FYNNEI. The CDR3 DNA sequence: TGTGCCAGCACCTATGGAGGGGGCGAGCAGTACTTC. Residues: CASTYGGGEQYF. Using reference TRBV2 and TRBJ2-7 for the parts outside the CDR3, the full variable domain is EPEVTQTPSHQVTQMGQEVILRCVPISNHLYFYWYRQILGQKVEFLVSFYNNEISEKSEIFDDQFSVERPDGSNFTLKIRSTKLEDSAMYFCASTYGGGEQYFGPGTRLTVT.

In this sample, this clonotype turned up a few times. CDR3 DNA sequence: TGCAGCGCCGGACGGACAGGGAATGGCTACACCTTC. Translating gives CSAGRTGNGYTF. The chain recombines TRBV29-1 with TRBJ1-2; TRBD1 matches 8 bases. Germline V gene lookup returns CDR1 SQVTM and CDR2 ANQGSEA. The CDR3 spans 12 residues. J lost 6 bases, V lost 7 bases, and 7 bases had no gene match. Combining the CDR3 with reference TRBV29-1 and TRBJ1-2 gives the whole variable domain SAVISQKPSRDICQRGTSLTIQCQVDSQVTMMFWYRQQPGQSLTLIATANQGSEATYESGFVIDKFPISRPNLTFSTLTVSNMSPEDSSIYLCSAGRTGNGYTFGSGTRLTVV.

The J gene is TRBJ2-6, the V gene TRBV3-1; D is perhaps TRBD2 (5 bases). CDR1 and CDR2 (germline): LGHDT, YNNKEL (reference sequence). The CDR3 contains 16 residues. V lost 6 bases to trimming and J lost 0 bases, with 12 bases between them. The CDR3 region is CASRMKSGSGANVLTF. CDR3 coding DNA: TGTGCCAGCAGAATGAAGAGCGGCTCTGGGGCCAACGTCCTGACTTTC.

The chain employs TRBV7-2 and TRBJ2-2, with D perhaps matching TRBD2 (6 bases). CDR3 size: 14 residues. Trimming stripped 7 bases from V and 3 bases from J, with 12 bases between. Germline V gene sequence: CDR1 SGHTA, CDR2 FQGNSA. The DNA of the CDR3 is TGTGCCAGCAACTCGCGGAGGGACACCGGGGAGCTGTTTTTT. It specifies CASNSRRDTGELFF.

The chain couples TRBV7-9 to TRBJ2-2, with 7 bases fitting TRBD1. The germline V gene encodes CDR1 SEHNR and CDR2 FQNEAQ (reference sequence). J lost 3 bases, V lost 5 bases, and 15 bases had no gene match. This CDR3 contains 18 residues. CDR3 sequence: CASSPLARGLGDTGELFF. CDR3 nucleotide sequence: TGTGCCAGCAGCCCCCTAGCTAGGGGGCTCGGAGACACCGGGGAGCTGTTTTTT.

This clonotype was recorded at least ten times. The chain couples TRBV12-3 or TRBV12-4 to TRBJ1-3, with D hard to call. The CDR3 runs to 13 residues. V lost 7 bases and J lost 4, with 11 bases in between. The DNA of the CDR3 is TGTGCCAGCAAGCAGTCGGTCGGAAACACCATATATTTT. This gives the protein CASKQSVGNTIYF.

Here the CDR3 DNA reads TGTGCCAGCAGTGAAACTAGGGAGAATCAGCCCCAGCATTTT. Translated: CASSETRENQPQHF. The V gene is TRBV25-1, the J gene TRBJ1-5; D gene unclear. The CDR3 runs to 14 residues. The germline CDR1 and CDR2 sequences are MGHDK and SYGVNS. Trimming stripped 2 bases from V and 4 bases from J, with 9 bases between.

This clonotype occurred once. The chain combines TRBV10-2 with TRBJ2-7; unclear D gene. The CDR3 consists of 12 residues. Deletions cut 9 bases from V and 2 bases from J, with 11 bases between. CDR1 WSHSY and CDR2 SAAADI come from the germline V gene. The CDR3 is CASYLSAYEQYF. CDR3 sequence (DNA): TGCGCCAGTTACTTGAGTGCCTACGAGCAGTACTTC.

This clonotype was seen more than once but under ten times. The rearrangement joins TRBV29-1 to TRBJ1-2; a possible D gene is TRBD1 (6 bases). V lost 8 bases to trimming and J lost 0 bases, with 19 bases between them. The CDR3 sequence is 15 residues long. Germline CDR1 reads SQVTM; CDR2 reads ANQGSEA. CDR3 nucleotides: TGCAGCCCTCCCGACGGGACAAAAGCTAACTATGGCTACACCTTC. It encodes CSPPDGTKANYGYTF.

This chain connects TRBV29-1 to TRBJ2-1; the D gene could be TRBD1 or TRBD2 (5 bases each). Germline assignment: CDR1 SQVTM and CDR2 ANQGSEA. Trimming stripped 4 bases from V and 7 bases from J, with 17 bases between. This CDR3 has 14 residues. The CDR3 region has the DNA TGCAGCGTTGCGACCAGGGCGCGCGGGAATGAGCAGTTCTTC. It codes for CSVATRARGNEQFF.